This T cell receptor beta chain was recovered during a study of blood T cell repertoires in COVID-19. Turning to the study itself: Material from acute and convalescent COVID-19 was sourced from the United States, Italy and Spain. In each case, the material was cDNA or gDNA derived from T cells, B-cell-depleted T cells, or PBMCs.

The method was immunoSEQ multiplex PCR; TCRdb's version includes in-frame clones alone and lacks a portion of them. This sample carries fewer than 70,000 clones, approximately 88% of them seen once, and the ten largest clones take approximately 3.5%. CDR3 length: 15 amino acids. V trimming: 5 bases; J trimming: 6 bases; junction bases outside the gene matches: 13. Per the germline V gene, CDR1 is SGHRS and CDR2 is YFSETQ. The TCR originated in a human donor in a cohort sampled during active COVID-19. The sequenced sample consisted of peripheral blood. J is TRBJ2-7 and V is TRBV5-1; 8 bases agree with TRBD2. This CDR3 reads CASSPRVAGGAEQYF. Written as DNA, the CDR3 is TGCGCCAGCAGTCCTCGCGTAGCCGGGGGGGCCGAGCAGTACTTC.